The 15 T cell receptor beta chains reported below all come from one sample, sequenced in a study of metastatic and nonmetastatic thyroid tumors. MiXCR was used by TCRdb to re-call the PCR reads. The sample has approximately 30,000 clones, about a sixth seen once. All patients were treatment-naive before thyroid surgery. Sequenced material: blood. The source is a female donor with papillary thyroid cancer or a benign thyroid nodule (not recorded which). Some clones in this sample may be carry-over from other donors' samples.

Ten or more counts support this clone. Possible read error: a much larger clone is one base away. J is TRBJ1-1 and V is TRBV2; a weak D match, TRBD1 (5 bases). CDR1 and CDR2 (germline): SNHLY, FYNNEI. V gave up 8 bases and J gave up 0 bases, with 16 bases separating them. This CDR3 is 15 amino acids long. CDR3 in amino acids: CASGIREGVNTEAFF. In DNA form, the CDR3 reads TGTGCCAGCGGCATACGAGAAGGGGTGAACACTGAAGCTTTCTTT.

This clone was detected ten times or more. The CDR3 spells CASTGGQGVSRSYEQYF. The CDR3 coding sequence is TGCGCCAGCACAGGGGGGCAGGGGGTCTCCCGCTCCTACGAGCAGTACTTC. V gene TRBV10-1 combines with J gene TRBJ2-7; possible D gene TRBD1, 7 bases. The CDR3 loop spans 17 amino acids. Trimming removed 7 bases at V and 0 bases at J, with 22 bases between. Germline loops: CDR1 WNHNN, CDR2 SYGVQD (reference sequence).

This clone is medium-sized by share. The rearrangement joins TRBV6-2 or TRBV6-3 to TRBJ1-2; no clear D gene. This CDR3 spans 13 amino acids. Germline V gene sequence: CDR1 MNHEY, CDR2 SVGEGT. With 9 bases removed from V and 4 bases from J, the gap between germline ends came to 15 bases. In nucleotides, the CDR3 is TGTGCCAGTACAACGCGGTTGGTCTATGGCTACACCTTC. As protein: CASTTRLVYGYTF.

Judged by abundance, this clone is medium-sized (0.01 to 0.1%). The rearrangement links TRBV6-5 to TRBJ2-3, with TRBD2 matching 7 bases. Germline CDR1 reads MNHEY; CDR2 reads SVGAGI. There are 14 residues in the CDR3. J gave up 3 bases and V 2 bases, and 2 bases lay outside the gene matches. CDR3 in DNA: TGTGCCAGCAGTTACCGGGGGGAAACAGATACGCAGTATTTT. Encoded protein: CASSYRGETDTQYF.

This clone was detected only a few times. This chain links TRBV7-2 with TRBJ2-5; TRBD2 might be the D (6 bases). V lost 6 bases, J lost 0 bases, and 11 bases lay in between. Germline assignment: CDR1 SGHTA and CDR2 FQGNSA. CDR3 length: 14 residues. The chain's CDR3 is CASSPRGNQETQYF. The DNA for the CDR3 is TGTGCCAGCAGTCCCCGGGGGAACCAAGAGACCCAGTACTTC.

As concerns this clone: A much larger clone differs by one base, so this may be a read error. This chain connects TRBV2 to TRBJ1-5, with TRBD1 as a possible D gene (5 bases). The DNA end is a closer match to TRBJ2-3, so the J assignment may be wrong. Germline CDR1 and CDR2: SNHLY and FYNNEI. The CDR3 has 13 residues. CDR3 loop: CASGHGLGQPQYF. CDR3 nucleotide sequence: TGTGCCAGCGGACACGGCCTCGGGCAGCCCCAGTATTTT.

This clone was seen at least ten times. The sample contains more than one DNA sequence encoding this CDR3. V usage is TRBV12-3 or TRBV12-4 and J usage is TRBJ1-2, with 11 nucleotides matching TRBD1. After removal of 3 bases from V and 5 bases from J, the junction contained 5 bases not matched to a gene. The CDR3 has 15 amino acids. CDR3 amino acids: CASSFGGTGGYGYTF. CDR3 coding DNA: TGTGCCAGCAGTTTTGGTGGGACAGGGGGTTATGGCTACACCTTC.

This clone was observed many times. V usage is TRBV28 and J usage is TRBJ2-5; 9 bases map to TRBD2. This CDR3 contains 15 residues. CDR1 and CDR2 from the germline V gene are MDHEN and SYDVKM. Trimming at V came to 2 bases and at J to 6 bases, leaving 7 bases not matched to a gene. CDR3 loop: CASSLGLAGTQTQYF. Written as DNA, the CDR3 is TGTGCCAGCAGTTTAGGGCTAGCGGGAACACAGACCCAGTACTTC.

Turning to this clone: One base away lies a much larger clone, so this may be a sequencing read error. The gene calls are TRBV10-3 and TRBJ2-7; D is perhaps TRBD1 or TRBD2 (6 bases each). Germline V gene lookup returns CDR1 ENHRY and CDR2 SYGVKD. Trimming left V 3 bases short and J 2 bases short, with 20 bases between. This CDR3 comprises 17 residues. The CDR3 nucleotides are TGTGCCATCAGTGATACGGTGGGGGGCGGGAATACCTACGAGCAGTACTTC. Translated, it gives CAISDTVGGGNTYEQYF.

This clone has just a few counts. Here the CDR3 omits its conserved ending phenylalanine or tryptophan, so a read error is the likely source. This chain joins TRBV12-5 and TRBJ2-7; TRBD2 aligns across 9 bases. V was clipped by 5 bases and J by 4 bases; unmatched bases: 12. Germline CDR1 reads LGHNT; CDR2 reads FRNRAP. The length of the CDR3 is 16 residues. CDR3 sequence: CASGLGSGTSRYEQYS. CDR3 in DNA: TGTGCTAGTGGTCTGGGGTCCGGGACTAGCAGGTACGAGCAGTACTCC.

In its sample, this clone ranks as medium-sized. The V gene is TRBV27, the J gene TRBJ2-3, with TRBD2 matching over 8 bases. There are 16 residues in the CDR3. Looked up from germline, CDR1 is MNHEY and CDR2 is SMNVEV (reference sequence). V gave up 3 bases and J gave up 5 bases; unmatched junction bases: 10. CDR3 DNA sequence: TGTGCCAGCAGTTTCCGGACTAGCTCTAGGGAAGATACGCAGTATTTT. This gives the protein CASSFRTSSREDTQYF.

J is TRBJ1-1 and V is TRBV19; maybe TRBD1 (5 bases). Trimming removed 7 bases at V and 5 bases at J, with 14 bases between. CDR1 is LNHDA, CDR2 SQIVND, per germline (reference sequence). This CDR3 contains 13 residues. The CDR3 sequence: CASTRGLGTEAFF. DNA of the CDR3: TGTGCCAGTACGAGGGGACTAGGGACTGAAGCTTTCTTT.

This clone is classed as medium-sized. The CDR3 coding sequence is TGTGCCAGCACCTCCGTTGGGACAGGGGGGGATACGCAGTATTTT. Translated, it gives CASTSVGTGGDTQYF. The chain has TRBV12-3 or TRBV12-4 and TRBJ2-3, with 11 nucleotides matching TRBD1. J was trimmed by 6 bases and V by 7 bases; bases with no gene match: 9. The CDR3 consists of 15 residues.

In its sample, this clone was seen many times. The chain links TRBV19 to TRBJ1-5, with D unresolved. This CDR3 has 13 amino acids. Trimming stripped 2 bases from V and 5 bases from J, with 7 bases between. Germline CDR1 is LNHDA and CDR2 is SQIVND (reference sequence). CDR3 nucleotides: TGTGCCAGTAGTATAAACAGCGATCAGCCCCAGCATTTT. Its translation is CASSINSDQPQHF.

CDR3 amino acids: CASSQAARVAETQYF. CDR3 DNA: TGTGCCAGCAGCCAAGCGGCTCGGGTAGCAGAGACCCAGTACTTC. The genes are TRBV4-2 and TRBJ2-5; D uncertain. Germline loops: CDR1 LGHNA, CDR2 YNFKEQ. Between the trimmed V and J ends, which lost 1 base and 4 bases, there was a span of 13 bases. The length of the CDR3 is 15 residues.